The next 2 T cell receptor beta chains were all read from a single sample in a study of cytomegalovirus exposure and HLA in healthy donors. The PCR made use of 60 Vbeta and 13 Jbeta primers. The assay was immunoSEQ multiplex PCR, and TCRdb's table has in-frame clones only and misses some. The sample has over 100,000 clones, 75% to 85% seen once. The sample consisted of PBMCs. These receptors all stem from a woman aged 40 to 50 in good health and CMV-seronegative.

The rearrangement joins TRBV5-4 to TRBJ1-3; D uncertain. This CDR3 has 13 amino acids. V was cut by 4 bases and J by 3 bases, with 8 bases left in between. The germline V gene encodes CDR1 SGHNT and CDR2 YYREEE (reference sequence). This chain's CDR3 is CASSRPLGNTIYF. The CDR3 coding sequence is TGTGCCAGCAGCCGTCCCCTTGGAAACACCATATATTTT.

The chain carries TRBV7-9 and TRBJ2-7, with 9 bases fitting TRBD1. Trimming at V came to 5 bases and at J to 2 bases, leaving 4 bases not matched to a gene. The CDR3 runs to 14 residues. Looked up from germline, CDR1 is SEHNR and CDR2 is FQNEAQ (reference sequence). The CDR3 spells CASSQRQGAYEQYF. CDR3 nucleotide sequence: TGTGCCAGCAGCCAAAGACAGGGGGCCTACGAGCAGTACTTC.